A selection of T cell receptor beta chains follows, all from one sample in a study of CD8 T cells in Susac syndrome. TCRdb called the immunoSEQ multiplex PCR reads again in MiXCR, with one record for every CDR3 protein. This sample yields tens of thousands of distinct CDR3 sequences, of which around 94% are seen a single time; more than 0.4% belongs to the top ten. The source material was CD8+ T cells from PBMCs. The receptors were gathered from a human donor with Susac syndrome. The CDR3 runs from the conserved cysteine through the conserved F or W. D genes are given only for firm matches. The size entry is marked missing in some rows and otherwise reads once, few, many or a size class.

j_gene,v_gene,abundance,d_gene,CDR3aa,CDR3nt
TRBJ2-1,TRBV25-1,NA,NA,CASSEWETIGREQFF,TGTGCCAGCAGTGAATGGGAGACAATAGGAAGGGAGCAGTTCTTC
TRBJ2-7,TRBV7-2,NA,NA,CASSLDIRGYEQYF,TGTGCCAGCAGCTTAGATATACGGGGATACGAGCAGTACTTC
TRBJ2-3,TRBV7-8,NA,NA,CASSRRGEDTQYF,TGTGCCAGCTCCCGGAGGGGGGAAGATACGCAGTATTTT
TRBJ2-3,TRBV11-2,NA,NA,CASSGGGDTQYF,TGTGCCAGCAGCGGGGGTGGAGATACGCAGTATTTT
TRBJ2-7,TRBV27,once,NA,CASSLLTDYEQYF,TGTGCCAGCAGCCTGCTAACAGATTACGAGCAGTACTTC
TRBJ2-1,TRBV13,NA,TRBD2,CASSLRLAGEGEQFF,TGTGCCAGCAGCCTCCGACTAGCGGGGGAGGGTGAGCAGTTCTTC
TRBJ1-2,TRBV29-1,NA,NA,CSVEDLRYGYTF,TGCAGCGTTGAAGATTTGAGATATGGCTACACCTTC
TRBJ1-1,TRBV9,NA,NA,CASSVRQNTEAFF,TGTGCCAGCAGCGTAAGGCAGAACACTGAAGCTTTCTTT
TRBJ1-4,TRBV20-1,once,TRBD1,CSAWDREDEKLFF,TGCAGTGCTTGGGACAGGGAGGATGAAAAACTGTTTTTT
TRBJ2-7,TRBV4-1,NA,NA,CASSHTRGTDYEQYF,TGCGCCAGCAGCCACACTCGGGGGACAGACTACGAGCAGTACTTC
TRBJ1-2,TRBV14,once,TRBD1,CASSRGGQGFVDYGYTF,TGTGCCAGCAGCCGAGGAGGACAGGGGTTCGTAGACTATGGCTACACCTTC